Sequencing of this T cell receptor beta chain was carried out in a study of cytomegalovirus exposure and HLA in healthy donors. For the study at large: Around 190 million T cells yielded about 120 million unique TCR beta sequences, as an earlier analysis found.

Comments on this clone: Its antigen remains unknown.

Primers: 60 Vbeta forward and 13 Jbeta reverse. TCRdb's copy holds only in-frame clones and misses some; the assay was immunoSEQ multiplex PCR. The table records about 140,000 clones, roughly three quarters of them present only once. Study-wide points: Indistinguishable V segments, including TRBV6-2 and TRBV6-3, were excluded. Later analysis identified around 15,000 TCR beta sequences associated with HLA alleles, using a false discovery rate threshold of 0.05. Upon later analysis, HLA-associated TCR beta chains proved more clonally expanded than other, equally common chains.

The CDR3 has 12 amino acids. Looked up from germline, CDR1 is SEHNR and CDR2 is FQNEAQ (reference sequence). V lost 7 bases and J 0 bases, leaving 5 bases between the germline ends. V usage is TRBV7-9 and J usage is TRBJ2-3; D remains ambiguous. Sample: PBMCs. This receptor was taken from a female donor in good health and CMV-seronegative. The chain's CDR3 is CASMRSTDTQYF. The DNA for the CDR3 is TGTGCCAGCATGCGCAGCACAGATACGCAGTATTTT.